A single T cell receptor (beta chain) is shown here with its context. As yet, its antigen is unknown. This record belongs to a study of immune evolution from preneoplasia to lung adenocarcinoma. Assay used: immunoSEQ multiplex PCR; TCRdb lists only in-frame clones, some missing. The repertoire holds about 5,700 clones, with around 81% as singletons. H&E slides confirmed each diagnosis, reviewed by two pathologists independently. The germline CDR1 and CDR2 sequences are MNHNY and SVGAGI (reference sequence). V was trimmed by 4 bases and J by 5 bases, leaving 9 bases between them. The CDR3 sequence is 12 residues long. Study-level findings and limits: Later-stage lesions appeared to have more T cells, more diversity, less clonality.

The material sequenced was FFPE normal lung tissue adjacent to the tumor. The rearrangement joins TRBV6-6 to TRBJ2-7; D not certain. The clonotype was recovered from a person aged 50-75 years with lung adenocarcinoma. The CDR3 bases are TGTGCCAGCAGTTTCAAGGGTGACGAGCAGTACTTC. The encoded protein is CASSFKGDEQYF.